The clone carrying this T cell receptor beta chain was seen a single time. Produced via immunoSEQ multiplex PCR; TCRdb's table is partial and in-frame only. There are about 89,000 clones in the sample; over 85% occur only once, and 0.24% lies in the top ten. This specimen belongs to a study of technical replicates of blood from a few donors. V dropped 8 bases and J dropped 8 bases, with 13 bases sitting between them. The CDR3 is made up of 11 amino acids. Germline loops: CDR1 SQVTM, CDR2 ANQGSEA. The sample taken for sequencing was T cells isolated from PBMCs. This sequence was found in a human donor in good health. The rearrangement uses TRBV29-1 and TRBJ2-1; D perhaps matches TRBD1 (5 bases). CDR3 amino acids: CSPLRGHEQFF. The CDR3 DNA is TGCAGCCCCCTTAGGGGTCATGAGCAGTTCTTC.